This TCR beta chain is from a study of graft-versus-host responses after intestinal transplantation. On the study more broadly: Those transplanted obtained multivisceral, liver-intestinal, or isolated intestinal grafts. Recipients across the board were started on anti-thymocyte globulin induction, then kept on tacrolimus and steroids for 2 to 4 years. Study observations and caveats: There were GvH clones found in recipient marrow, and some of them appeared first in ileum or blood.

In germline, CDR1 is SGHTA, CDR2 FQGTGA. The ends were cut back, 5 bases at V and 14 bases at J, with 36 bases in the middle. The CDR3 is 18 residues long. This clone was observed once. Antigen unknown. Only in-frame clones appear in the TCRdb table, and some are missing; sequencing was by immunoSEQ multiplex PCR. The profile shows roughly 69,000 clones, over 90% of them singletons. The sample in question was unstimulated CD8+ T cells sorted from spleen or lymph node cells, obtained before transplant. The V gene is TRBV7-3, the J gene TRBJ2-5; tentatively, D is TRBD2 (6 bases). The TCR sequence derives from a human donor who was the organ donor for an intestinal transplant. The CDR3, as DNA: TGTGCCAGCAGCCCAGACATGGGAAGATGGGCGGGATTGGGGTCAGCCTACTTC. It yields the protein CASSPDMGRWAGLGSAYF.